This T cell receptor (beta chain) was recorded in a study of beta chain features in type 1 diabetes. In regard to this clone: Its antigen is not known.

A CD45RO/CCR7/CD25/CD127/CD95/CD27 panel sorted naive, central memory, regulatory and stem cell-like memory CD4+ cells. The study, taken as a whole, reports: In every one of the four CD4+ subsets, TCRB CDR3s were moderately but significantly shorter in Type 1 diabetes patients.

Reverse transcribing all isolated RNA meant expressed TCRB transcripts were sequenced. Data came from immunoSEQ multiplex PCR; TCRdb stores just in-frame clones and leaves some out. The sample carries about 900,000 clones, about 17% recorded once. V was clipped by 5 bases and J by 2 bases; unmatched bases: 14. The CDR3 has 18 residues. The germline V gene encodes CDR1 SGHAT and CDR2 FQNNGV. This rearrangement joins TRBV11-2 to TRBJ2-7; 11 nucleotides line up with TRBD2. The sample consisted of naive CD4+ T cells from blood. The sequence was obtained from a woman in her late teens or twenties in good health. The CDR3 here is CASSRGLAGGLKAYEQYF. CDR3 bases: TGTGCCAGCAGCCGTGGGCTAGCGGGAGGCCTTAAGGCCTACGAGCAGTACTTC.